Sequencing of this T cell receptor beta chain was carried out in a study of blood T cell repertoires in COVID-19 (dated by TCRdb to the early 2020s). Looking at the study overall: Samples covering the acute and convalescent phases of COVID-19 were provided by collaborators in the United States, Italy and Spain. Where available, HLA class I and class II types were taken from metadata supplied by the sample provider and were not determined by assay-based typing. The material from the prospective study consisted of cDNA or gDNA derived from T cells, B-cell-depleted T cells, or PBMCs. Deeply sampled blood TCRbeta repertoires from subjects exposed to, actively infected with, or recovered from COVID-19 were included in the dataset. Samples came from the ongoing ImmuneRACE study (first 160 participants) plus 1,254 subjects from 6 global collaborators. Nearly every sample came with metadata listing a de-identified subject ID, COVID-19 status, age in years and sex. The repertoires were released in a freely available public database meant as a resource for research on the immune response to SARS-CoV-2. The full study reports these points: The amount of clinical and demographic metadata varied by source and participant and was provided uncurated.

This clone has just a few counts. The clone's antigen remains unknown. The input lacks base qualities; no much larger clone sits a single base away. For CDR1 and CDR2, the germline V gene (reference sequence) lists SGHNT and YYREEE. V is pruned by 1 base and J by 0 bases, leaving 5 bases of the junction without a gene match. The CDR3 goes from the cysteine to the phenylalanine over 16 residues. The only DNA kept is the CDR3, 48 bases in frame from the first base. One collaborating source in Seattle enrolled patients while the patients were actively infected and followed the patients over time throughout the course of disease. Collaborating institutions collected whole blood in K2EDTA tubes following their own protocols. For TCRbeta analysis, collaborators shipped samples in one of three forms: frozen whole blood, isolated PBMCs, or DNA extracted from either of those sample types. The immunoSEQ Assay, a bias-controlled multiplex PCR, was used to amplify TCRbeta CDR3 regions from genomic DNA. The authors' pipeline ran thus. Within the assay, amplification of reference gene primers was used to estimate how many nucleated cells each sample contained. Sequence reads were collapsed and filtered to measure the absolute abundance of every unique TCRbeta CDR3 rearrangement. For each sample, productive Simpson clonality was calculated as the square root of Simpson's diversity index across productive rearrangements. Sourced from immuneACCESS, this table was stored by TCRdb with only in-frame sequences that have V and J called. A share of the clones is absent; for the studies checked, an unresolved V gene accounts for under half, and the remainder has no known explanation. The DNA was the basis for D and trimming; V, J and clone size are from that table. Recorded for this sample are approximately 500,000 clones; roughly nine tenths of them occurred a single time. The ten largest clonotypes hold roughly 1% of the sample.

This chain is built from TRBV5-4 and TRBJ1-1, with TRBD1 identical over 8 junction bases. Sequencing used peripheral blood. The sequence was obtained from a man aged 18 to 29 with COVID-19, enrolled during active disease. The DNA sequence is as follows: TGTGCCAGCAGCTTGACCCCAGGGGGCTTGAACACTGAAGCTTTCTTT. Translation gives CASSLTPGGLNTEAFF. The CDR3 plus the reference TRBV5-4 and TRBJ1-1 genes for the other parts give the full variable domain: ETGVTQSPTHLIKTRGQQVTLRCSSQSGHNTVSWYQQALGQGPQFIFQYYREEENGRGNFPPRFSGLQFPNYSSELNVNALELDDSALYLCASSLTPGGLNTEAFFGQGTRLTVV.